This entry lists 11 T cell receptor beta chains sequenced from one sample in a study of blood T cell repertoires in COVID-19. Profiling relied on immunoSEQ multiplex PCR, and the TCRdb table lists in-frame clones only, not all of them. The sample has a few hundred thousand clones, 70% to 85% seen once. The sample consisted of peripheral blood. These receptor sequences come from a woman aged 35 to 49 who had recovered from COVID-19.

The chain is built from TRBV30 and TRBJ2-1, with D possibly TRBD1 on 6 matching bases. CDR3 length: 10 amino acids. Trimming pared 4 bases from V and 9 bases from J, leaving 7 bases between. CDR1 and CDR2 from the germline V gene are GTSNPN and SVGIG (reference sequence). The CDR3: CAWIGGEQFF. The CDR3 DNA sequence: TGTGCCTGGATAGGGGGTGAGCAGTTCTTC.

The CDR3 DNA follows: TGCGCCAGCAGCTGGACAGGGGAAGAGACCCAGTACTTC. Amino acid sequence: CASSWTGEETQYF. The rearrangement uses TRBV5-1 and TRBJ2-5; TRBD1 agrees at 9 bases. The CDR3 sequence is 13 residues long. The V gene's germline CDR1 is SGHRS and CDR2 YFSETQ. J gave up 3 bases and V 3 bases, and 0 bases lay outside the gene matches.

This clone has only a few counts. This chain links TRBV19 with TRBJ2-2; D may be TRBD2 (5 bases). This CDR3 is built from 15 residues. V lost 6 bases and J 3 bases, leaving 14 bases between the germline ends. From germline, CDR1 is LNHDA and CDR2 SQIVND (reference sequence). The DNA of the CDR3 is TGTGCCAGTAGCCGATTGACGGGATACACCGGGGAGCTGTTTTTT. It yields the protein CASSRLTGYTGELFF.

The CDR3 is CASSYDGTAGRTEAFF. In nucleotides, the CDR3 is TGTGCCAGCAGTTATGACGGGACAGCAGGTAGAACTGAAGCTTTCTTT. The chain couples TRBV6-2 or TRBV6-3 to TRBJ1-1; the match to TRBD1 covers 7 bases. The CDR3 extends over 16 amino acids. Per the germline V gene, CDR1 is MNHEY and CDR2 is SVGEGT. V was pared by 3 bases and J by 5 bases, with 12 bases of the junction left unmatched.

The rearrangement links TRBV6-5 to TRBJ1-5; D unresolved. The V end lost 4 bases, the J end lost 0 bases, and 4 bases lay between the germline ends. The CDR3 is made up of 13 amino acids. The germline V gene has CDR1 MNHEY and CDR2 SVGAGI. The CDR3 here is CASSSNSNQPQHF. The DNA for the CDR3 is TGTGCCAGCAGTTCTAATAGCAATCAGCCCCAGCATTTT.

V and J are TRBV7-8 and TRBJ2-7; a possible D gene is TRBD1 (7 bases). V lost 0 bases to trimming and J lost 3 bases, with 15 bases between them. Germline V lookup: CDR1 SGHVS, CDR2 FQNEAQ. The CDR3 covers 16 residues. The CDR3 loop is CASSLAAGQEGYEQYF. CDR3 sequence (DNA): TGTGCCAGCAGCTTAGCGGCTGGACAGGAGGGCTACGAGCAGTACTTC.

Here the CDR3 reads CASSPQAGTNTEAFF. The CDR3 region has the DNA TGTGCCAGCTCACCACAGGCGGGGACGAACACTGAAGCTTTCTTT. The chain recombines TRBV18 with TRBJ1-1; D is perhaps TRBD1 (5 bases). The CDR3 is 15 amino acids. Deletions cut 1 base from V and 1 base from J, with 10 bases between. Germline V gene data show CDR1 as KGHSH and CDR2 as LQKENI.

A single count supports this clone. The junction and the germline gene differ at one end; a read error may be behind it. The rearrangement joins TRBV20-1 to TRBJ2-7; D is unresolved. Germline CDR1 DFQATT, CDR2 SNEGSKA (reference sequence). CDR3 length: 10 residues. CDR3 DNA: TGCAGTGCTACCGAGGTCGGCGAGCACTTC. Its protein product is CSATEVGEHF.

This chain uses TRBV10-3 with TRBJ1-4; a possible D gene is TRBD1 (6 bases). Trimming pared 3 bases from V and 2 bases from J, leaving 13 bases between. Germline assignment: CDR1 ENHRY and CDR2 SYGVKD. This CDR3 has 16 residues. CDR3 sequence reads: CAISEGRGETNEKLFF. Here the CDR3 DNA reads TGTGCCATCAGTGAAGGCAGGGGAGAGACTAATGAAAAACTGTTTTTT.

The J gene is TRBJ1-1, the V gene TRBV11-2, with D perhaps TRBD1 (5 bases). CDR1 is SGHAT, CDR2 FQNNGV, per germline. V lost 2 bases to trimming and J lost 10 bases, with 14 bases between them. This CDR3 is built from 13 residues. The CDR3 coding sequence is TGTGCCAGCAGCTTAACAGACAGCGGGGTAGCTTTCTTT. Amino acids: CASSLTDSGVAFF.

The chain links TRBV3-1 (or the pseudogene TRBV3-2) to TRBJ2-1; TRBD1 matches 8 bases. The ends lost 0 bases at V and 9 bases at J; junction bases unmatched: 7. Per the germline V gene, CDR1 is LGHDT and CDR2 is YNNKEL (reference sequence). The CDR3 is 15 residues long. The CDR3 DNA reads TGTGCCAGCAGCCAAGATAATCAGGGGGCGGGTGAGCAGTTCTTC. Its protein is CASSQDNQGAGEQFF.